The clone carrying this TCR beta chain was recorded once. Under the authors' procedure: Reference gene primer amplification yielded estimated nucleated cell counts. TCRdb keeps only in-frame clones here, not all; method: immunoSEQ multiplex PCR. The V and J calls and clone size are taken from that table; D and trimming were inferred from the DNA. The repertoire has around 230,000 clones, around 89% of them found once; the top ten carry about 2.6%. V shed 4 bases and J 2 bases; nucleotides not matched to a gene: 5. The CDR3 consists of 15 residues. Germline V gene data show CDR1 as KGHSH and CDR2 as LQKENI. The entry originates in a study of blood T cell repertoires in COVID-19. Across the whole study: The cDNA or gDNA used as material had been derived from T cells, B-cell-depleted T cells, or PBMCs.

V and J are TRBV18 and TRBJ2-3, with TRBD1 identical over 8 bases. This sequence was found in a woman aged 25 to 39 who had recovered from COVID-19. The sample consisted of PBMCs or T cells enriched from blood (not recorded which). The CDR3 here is CASSQGQANTDTQYF. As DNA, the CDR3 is TGTGCCAGCTCACAGGGACAGGCGAACACAGATACGCAGTATTTT.